The clone carrying this TCR beta chain was found a few times. Its cognate antigen is unknown. Reverse transcribing all isolated RNA meant expressed TCRB transcripts were sequenced. Clones were read by immunoSEQ multiplex PCR, and TCRdb kept only the in-frame ones, dropping some. The sample has over 15,000 clones; roughly 69% are singletons. This sample stems from a study of beta chain features in type 1 diabetes. Findings of the study overall: The naive, central memory and Treg TCRB repertoires looked more alike in patients than they did in healthy donors. Moderately but significantly shorter TCRB CDR3s were found in Type 1 diabetes patients in all four CD4+ subsets.

The sample was Tregs from blood. The source is a man aged 30 to 39 with type 1 diabetes.

CDR3 loop: CASSWGLAGGTDTQYF. The CDR3 nucleotides read TGTGCCAGCAGCTGGGGACTAGCGGGGGGCACAGATACGCAGTATTTT. The chain couples TRBV7-8 to TRBJ2-3; 14 nucleotides align to TRBD2. The CDR3 covers 16 residues. J gave up 1 base and V 4 bases, and 1 base lay outside the gene matches. Germline CDR1 SGHVS, CDR2 FQNEAQ.